This T cell receptor beta chain was retrieved from a study of blood T cell repertoires in COVID-19. Overall study: Acute and convalescent COVID-19 specimens originated in the United States, Italy and Spain.

Profiled with immunoSEQ multiplex PCR; TCRdb holds only in-frame clones, not every one. Of about 530,000 clones in the sample, 85% to 90% are singletons; the top ten hold around 7.8%. The CDR3 covers 16 residues. With V trimmed by 1 base and J by 8 bases, 5 bases remained unmatched. Germline values: CDR1 MNHEY, CDR2 SVGAGI. This sequence joins TRBV6-5 and TRBJ2-1; TRBD2 agrees at 13 bases. Sequenced input: peripheral blood. The TCR originated in a woman in her fifties or sixties with COVID-19, enrolled during active disease. As DNA, the CDR3 is TGTGCCAGCAGTTACTTGACTAGCGGGGGGCCCGATGAGCAGTTCTTC. This gives the protein CASSYLTSGGPDEQFF.